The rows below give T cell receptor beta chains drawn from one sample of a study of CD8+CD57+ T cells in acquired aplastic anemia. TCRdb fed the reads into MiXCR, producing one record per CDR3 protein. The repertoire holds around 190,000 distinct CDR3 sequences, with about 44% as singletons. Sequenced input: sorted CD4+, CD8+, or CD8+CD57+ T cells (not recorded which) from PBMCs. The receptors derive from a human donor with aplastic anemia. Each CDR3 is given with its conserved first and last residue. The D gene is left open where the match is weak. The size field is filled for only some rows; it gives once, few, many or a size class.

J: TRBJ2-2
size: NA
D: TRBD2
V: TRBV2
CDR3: CASSASGNTGELFF
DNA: TGTGCCAGCAGTGCTAGCGGGAACACCGGGGAGCTGTTCTTT

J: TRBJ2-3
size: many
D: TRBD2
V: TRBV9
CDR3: CASSQKLAGAADTQYF
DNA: TGTGCCAGCAGTCAAAAACTAGCGGGGGCCGCAGATACGCAGTATTTT

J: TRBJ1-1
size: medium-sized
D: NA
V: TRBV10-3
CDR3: CAISDRVNTEAFF
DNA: TGTGCCATCAGTGACAGGGTGAACACTGAAGCTTTCTTT

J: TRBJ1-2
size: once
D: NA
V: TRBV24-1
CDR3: CATSHDEREEHYGYTF
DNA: TGTGCCACCAGTCATGACGAGAGGGAAGAACACTATGGCTACACCTTC

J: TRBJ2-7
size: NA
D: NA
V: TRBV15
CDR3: CATSKTPGHYYEQYF
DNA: TGTGCCACCAGCAAAACCCCGGGACACTACTACGAGCAGTACTTC

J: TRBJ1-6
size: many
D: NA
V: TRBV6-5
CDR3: CASSYSGRRDSPLHF
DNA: TGTGCCAGCAGTTACTCGGGCCGGAGAGATTCACCCCTCCACTTT

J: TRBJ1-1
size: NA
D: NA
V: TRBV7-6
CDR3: CASSSPLGGHEAFF
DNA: TGTGCCAGCAGCTCCCCTTTAGGGGGGCATGAAGCTTTCTTT

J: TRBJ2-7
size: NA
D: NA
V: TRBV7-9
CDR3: CASSSYGPDSYEQYF
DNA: TGTGCCAGCAGCTCTTACGGCCCTGACTCCTACGAGCAGTACTTC

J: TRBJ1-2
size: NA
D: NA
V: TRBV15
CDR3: CATSRDLQASYGYTF
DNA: TGTGCCACCAGCAGAGATTTACAGGCCAGCTATGGCTACACCTTC

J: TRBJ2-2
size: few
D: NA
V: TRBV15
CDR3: CATSRDRPTGELFF
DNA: TGTGCCACCAGCAGAGATCGTCCCACCGGGGAGCTGTTTTTT

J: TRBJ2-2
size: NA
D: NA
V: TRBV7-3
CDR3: CASSYREAGELFF
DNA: TGTGCCAGCAGCTACCGGGAAGCCGGGGAGCTGTTTTTT

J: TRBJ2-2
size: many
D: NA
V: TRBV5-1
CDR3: CASSLGSAGTGELFF
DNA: TGCGCCAGCAGCTTGGGGTCTGCGGGCACCGGGGAGCTGTTTTTT

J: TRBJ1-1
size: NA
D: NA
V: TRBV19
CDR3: CASSAVPNTEAFF
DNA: TGTGCCAGTAGTGCGGTCCCGAACACTGAAGCTTTCTTT

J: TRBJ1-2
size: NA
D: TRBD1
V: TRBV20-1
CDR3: CSASLDDRGPYGYTF
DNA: TGCAGTGCTAGCCTGGATGACAGGGGGCCCTATGGCTACACCTTC

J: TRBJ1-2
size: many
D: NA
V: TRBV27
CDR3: CASSPDSAYGYTF
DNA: TGTGCCAGCAGCCCCGACAGCGCCTATGGCTACACCTTC